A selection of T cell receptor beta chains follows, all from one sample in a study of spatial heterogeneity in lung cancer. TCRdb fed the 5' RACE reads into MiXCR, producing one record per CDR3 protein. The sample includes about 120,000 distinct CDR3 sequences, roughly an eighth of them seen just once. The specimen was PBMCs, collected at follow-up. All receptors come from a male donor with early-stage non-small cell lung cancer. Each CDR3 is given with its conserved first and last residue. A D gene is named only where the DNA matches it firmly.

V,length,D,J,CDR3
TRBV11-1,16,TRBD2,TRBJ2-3,CASSPRLAGALNTQYF
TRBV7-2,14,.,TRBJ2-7,CASSLSIREYEQYF
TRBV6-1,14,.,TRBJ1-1,CASSEWEGVTEAFF
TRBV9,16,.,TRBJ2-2,CASSPSLGMQYGELFF
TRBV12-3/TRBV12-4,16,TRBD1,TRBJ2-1,CASNGQGAIGYNEQFF
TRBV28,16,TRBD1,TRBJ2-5,CASSLHPGQGKETQYF
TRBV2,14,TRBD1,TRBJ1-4,CASSRQGPNEKLFF
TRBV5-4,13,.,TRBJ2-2,CASSPEWPGELFF
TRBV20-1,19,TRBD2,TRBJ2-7,CSARGSPGLALRSSYEQYF
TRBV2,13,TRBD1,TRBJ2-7,CASQGTEIYEQYF
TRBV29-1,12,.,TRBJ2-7,CSARTSGNEQYF
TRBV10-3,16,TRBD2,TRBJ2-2,CAINRGIAGSLGELFF
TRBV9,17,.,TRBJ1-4,CASSVDGGLGTNEKLFF
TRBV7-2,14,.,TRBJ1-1,CASSRGQRDTEAFF
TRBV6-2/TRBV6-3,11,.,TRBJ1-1,CASSRGFEAFF
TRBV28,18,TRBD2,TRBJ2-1,CASSLSALKRGYYNEQFF
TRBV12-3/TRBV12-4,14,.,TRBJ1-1,CASSPMGLNTEAFF
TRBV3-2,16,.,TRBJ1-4,CASTSPGTVGKEKLFF
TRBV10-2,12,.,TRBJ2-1,CASSENRERQFF
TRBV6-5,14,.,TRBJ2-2,CASSYRPNIGELFF
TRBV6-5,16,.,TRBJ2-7,CASRLVGQGTTYEQYF
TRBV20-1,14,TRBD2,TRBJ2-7,CSARVNGGGYEQYF
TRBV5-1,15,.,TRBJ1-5,CASSLQGNSNQPQHF
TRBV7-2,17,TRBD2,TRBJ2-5,CASSLLAGGPRIKTQYF
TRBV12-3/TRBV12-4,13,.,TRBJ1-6,CASSPGAESPLHF
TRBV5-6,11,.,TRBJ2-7,CASSSGGEQYF
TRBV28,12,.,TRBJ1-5,CASSFGWQPQHF
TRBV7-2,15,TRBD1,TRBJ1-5,CASSFGTDSNQPQHF
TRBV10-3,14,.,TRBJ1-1,CAISEGGPNTEAFF
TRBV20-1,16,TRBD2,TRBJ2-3,CSARQRLAGVGDTQYF
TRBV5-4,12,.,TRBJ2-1,CASSRKGDEQFF
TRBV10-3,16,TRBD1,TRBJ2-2,CAISEFGTENTGELFF
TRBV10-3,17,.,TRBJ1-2,CAISESWDGPSGYGYTF
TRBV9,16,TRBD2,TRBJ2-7,CASSGASTSGSYEQYF
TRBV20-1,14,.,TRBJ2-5,CSARDTKDTKTQYF
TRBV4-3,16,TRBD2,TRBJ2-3,CASSQDKLAVYNTQYF
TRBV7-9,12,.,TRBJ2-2,CASSLEDRELFF
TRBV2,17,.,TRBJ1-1,CASRYGGNVLLDTEAFF
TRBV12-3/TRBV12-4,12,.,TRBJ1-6,CASTSRNSPLHF
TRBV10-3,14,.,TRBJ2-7,CAISELSGWDEQYF
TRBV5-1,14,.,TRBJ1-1,CASSTAGLNTEAFF
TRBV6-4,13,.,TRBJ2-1,CASSGEGASEQFF
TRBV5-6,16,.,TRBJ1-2,CASSQIMTGTDYGYTF
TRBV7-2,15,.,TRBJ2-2,CASSAGQTNTGELFF
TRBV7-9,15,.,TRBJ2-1,CASSLGAFNLHEQFF
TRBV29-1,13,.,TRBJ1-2,CSSFWAGANGYTF
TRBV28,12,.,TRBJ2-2,CASNTNTGELFF
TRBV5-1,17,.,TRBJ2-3,CASSLAMGRTLADTQYF
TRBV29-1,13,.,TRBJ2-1,CSVASQGHNEQFF
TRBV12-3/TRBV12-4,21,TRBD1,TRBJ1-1,CASSLAIRFLGTGAQNTEAFF
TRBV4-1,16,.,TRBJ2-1,CASSQVLRSFSDEQFF
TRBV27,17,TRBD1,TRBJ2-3,CASSSGTGLWLTDTQYF